Included here is one TCR beta chain sequence, with context. Its target is not known. These data come from a study of T cells in localized non-small cell lung cancer. Study-wide results and limits: Paired adjacent lung recovered a median about 60 of the top 100 tumor clones. Those with higher blood T cell density had longer overall survival.

Some clones are missing from TCRdb's copy, which holds only in-frame ones; the method was immunoSEQ multiplex PCR. The repertoire holds around 41,000 clones, with 88% as singletons. Germline trimming cut 7 bases from V and 5 bases from J; bases unmatched to any gene: 6. The CDR3 spans 14 residues. CDR1 is MNHNS, CDR2 SASEGT, per germline. This clonotype originated in a female donor over 55 with stage I squamous cell lung carcinoma. The chain uses TRBV6-1 and TRBJ2-1; 9 nucleotides line up with TRBD2. The specimen comprised peripheral blood, sampled before any cancer treatment. As DNA, the CDR3 is TGTGCCAGCAAATCTAGCGGGGCAAACAATGAGCAGTTCTTC. Its protein product is CASKSSGANNEQFF.